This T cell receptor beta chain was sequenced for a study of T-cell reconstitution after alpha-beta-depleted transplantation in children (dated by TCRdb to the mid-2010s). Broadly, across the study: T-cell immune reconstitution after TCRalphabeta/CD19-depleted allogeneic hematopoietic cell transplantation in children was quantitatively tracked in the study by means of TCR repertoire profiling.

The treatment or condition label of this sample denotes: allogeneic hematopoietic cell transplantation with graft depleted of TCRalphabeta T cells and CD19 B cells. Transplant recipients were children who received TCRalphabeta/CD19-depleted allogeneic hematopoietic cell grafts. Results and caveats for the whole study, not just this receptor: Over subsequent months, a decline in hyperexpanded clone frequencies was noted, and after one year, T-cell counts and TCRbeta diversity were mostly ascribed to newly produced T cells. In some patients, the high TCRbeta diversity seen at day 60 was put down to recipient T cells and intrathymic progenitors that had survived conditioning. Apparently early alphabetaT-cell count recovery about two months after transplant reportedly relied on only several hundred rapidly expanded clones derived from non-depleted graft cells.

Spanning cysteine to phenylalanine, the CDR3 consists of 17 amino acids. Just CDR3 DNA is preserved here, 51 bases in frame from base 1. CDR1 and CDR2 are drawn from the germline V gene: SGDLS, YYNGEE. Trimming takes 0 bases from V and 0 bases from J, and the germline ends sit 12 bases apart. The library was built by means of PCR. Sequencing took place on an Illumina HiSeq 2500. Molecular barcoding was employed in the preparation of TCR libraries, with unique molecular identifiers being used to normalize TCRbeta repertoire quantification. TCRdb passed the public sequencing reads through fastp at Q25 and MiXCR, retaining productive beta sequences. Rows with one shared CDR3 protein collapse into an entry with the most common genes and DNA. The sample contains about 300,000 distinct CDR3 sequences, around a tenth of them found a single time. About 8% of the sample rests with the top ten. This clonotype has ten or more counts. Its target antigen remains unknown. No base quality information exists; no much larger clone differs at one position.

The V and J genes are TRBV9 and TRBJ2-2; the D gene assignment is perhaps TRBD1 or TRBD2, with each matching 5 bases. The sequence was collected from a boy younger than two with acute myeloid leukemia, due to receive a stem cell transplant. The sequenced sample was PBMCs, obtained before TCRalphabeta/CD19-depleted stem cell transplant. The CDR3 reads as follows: CASSVVYGASNTGELFF. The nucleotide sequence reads TGTGCCAGCAGCGTAGTGTACGGGGCCTCGAACACCGGGGAGCTGTTTTTT.